A single sample is the source of the 31 T cell receptor beta chains below, sequenced in a study of shared clonotypes between healthy human individuals. Method: immunoSEQ multiplex PCR; TCRdb's copy keeps in-frame clones and lacks some. Found here are around 1,100,000 clones, approximately 80% of them singletons; the top ten hold almost 0.9%. Material: memory CD4+ T cells from PBMCs. Subset here: CD45RA-negative fraction. The receptor source for this set is a man younger than 35 in good health. Some clones in this sample may be carry-over from other donors' samples.

The chain joins TRBV28 to TRBJ2-7, with 8 nucleotides matching TRBD2. CDR1 is MDHEN and CDR2 is SYDVKM in the germline V gene. V gave up 8 bases and J gave up 2 bases; unmatched junction bases: 8. This CDR3 comprises 14 residues. The chain's CDR3 is CASALRGGTYEQYF. As DNA, the CDR3 is TGTGCCAGCGCATTACGCGGGGGGACCTACGAGCAGTACTTC.

This CDR3 is CASSELAGGSYNEQFF. The CDR3 DNA follows: TGTGCCAGCAGCGAGCTAGCGGGAGGGTCCTACAATGAGCAGTTCTTC. The chain uses TRBV9 and TRBJ2-1; TRBD2 aligns across 12 bases. Germline V lookup: CDR1 SGDLS, CDR2 YYNGEE. The length of the CDR3 is 16 residues. After removal of 3 bases from V and 1 base from J, the junction contained 2 bases not matched to a gene.

The chain is built from TRBV7-2 and TRBJ1-1; D gene unclear. The CDR3 is 16 amino acids. Trimming stripped 3 bases from V and 0 bases from J, with 14 bases between. The germline V gene has CDR1 SGHTA and CDR2 FQGNSA. DNA of the CDR3: TGTGCCAGCAGCTTGGAGGGCTTCGCCATGAACACTGAAGCTTTCTTT. Translation gives CASSLEGFAMNTEAFF.

In this sample, this clone turned up a few times. The chain couples TRBV30 to TRBJ2-5; unclear D gene. This CDR3 has 12 residues. Germline CDR1 and CDR2: GTSNPN and SVGIG (reference sequence). V shed 2 bases and J shed 0 bases, with 4 bases lying between them. The CDR3 DNA reads as TGTGCCTGGAGTATGGACCAAGAGACCCAGTACTTC. It codes for CAWSMDQETQYF.

This clone was found once. In the same sample, other DNA sequences code for this CDR3. This chain links TRBV7-3 with TRBJ2-2; the match to TRBD2 covers 14 bases. The CDR3 runs 16 residues. Per germline, CDR1 SGHTA and CDR2 FQGTGA. Trimming at V came to 4 bases and at J to 4 bases, leaving 2 bases not matched to a gene. The DNA for the CDR3 is TGTGCCAGCAGCTCGGGACTAGCGGGAGCCACCGGGGAGCTGTTTTTT. Translated, it gives CASSSGLAGATGELFF. The full variable domain, in which reference TRBV7-3 and TRBJ2-2 provide the parts outside the CDR3, is GAGVSQTPSNKVTEKGKYVELRCDPISGHTALYWYRQSLGQGPEFLIYFQGTGAADDSGLPNDRFFAVRPEGSVSTLKIQRTERGDSAVYLCASSSGLAGATGELFFGEGSRLTVL.

The chain carries TRBV30 and TRBJ1-1; 7 bases map to TRBD1. The CDR3 loop spans 18 amino acids. Trimming took 2 bases from V and 0 from J; bases not matched to a gene: 15. Germline V gene lookup returns CDR1 GTSNPN and CDR2 SVGIG (reference sequence). In DNA, the CDR3 is TGTGCCTGGAGTCCACCACTCGGGGCAGGGGGGATGAACACTGAAGCTTTCTTT. Its translation is CAWSPPLGAGGMNTEAFF.

J is TRBJ1-1 and V is TRBV9; D perhaps matches TRBD1 (5 bases). V lost 3 bases and J lost 11, with 17 bases in between. The germline gives CDR1 SGDLS, CDR2 YYNGEE. This CDR3 comprises 13 residues. DNA for the CDR3: TGTGCCAGCAGCGCCCTAACCATCGGGGGTGCTTTCTTT. It codes for CASSALTIGGAFF.

The chain carries TRBV19 and TRBJ1-5, with 7 bases aligning to TRBD1. J was trimmed by 4 bases and V by 3 bases; bases with no gene match: 6. The CDR3 sequence is 15 residues long. Germline assignment: CDR1 LNHDA and CDR2 SQIVND (reference sequence). CDR3 in amino acids: CASSIDRVGNQPQHF. In DNA form, the CDR3 reads TGTGCCAGTAGTATTGACAGGGTTGGTAATCAGCCCCAGCATTTT.

This clone was found once. The genes are TRBV21-1 and TRBJ2-1; the D call of TRBD2 is as the table states it, not checked on the DNA. TRBV21-1 counts as a pseudogene. The CDR3 has 15 amino acids. The CDR3: CASSKGLAGGNEQFF. The CDR3, as DNA: TGTGCCAGCAGCAAAGGACTAGCGGGAGGGAATGAGCAGTTCTTC.

The table lists this clone with a few counts. The CDR3, as DNA: TGTGCCAGCAGCTACGCGCGGTCGGTGGGGACCCAGTACTTC. Its translation is CASSYARSVGTQYF. The chain links TRBV5-8 to TRBJ2-5; D unresolved. The CDR3 is 14 amino acids. Germline CDR1 reads SGHTS; CDR2 reads YDEGEE. The V and J ends lost 3 bases and 7 bases respectively, with 16 bases between them.

About this clone: Being one base from a much bigger clone, this may be a read error. Other DNA sequences in this sample translate to the same CDR3. The chain has TRBV5-7 and TRBJ1-1; D unresolved. TRBV5-7 is given ORF status, its function remaining uncertain. The CDR3 runs 13 residues. The CDR3 spells CASSLEGNTEAFF. The CDR3 DNA sequence: TGTGCCAGCAGCTTGGAAGGGAACACTGAGGCTTTCTTT.

This clone has a single count. This chain uses TRBV5-1 with TRBJ1-5, with D possibly matching TRBD1 (6 bases). Germline CDR1 SGHRS, CDR2 YFSETQ. V was clipped by 1 base and J by 2 bases, with 10 bases between them. The CDR3 has 15 amino acids. The CDR3: CASSLTGNGNQPQHF. CDR3 nucleotide sequence: TGCGCCAGCAGCTTGACAGGGAACGGCAATCAGCCCCAGCATTTT.

This clone was recorded a few times. The V gene is TRBV7-2, the J gene TRBJ2-7, with D uncertain. Deletions cut 5 bases from V and 2 bases from J, with 13 bases between. The CDR3 extends over 14 amino acids. CDR1 is SGHTA, CDR2 FQGNSA, per germline. The CDR3 loop is CASSPYPIPYEQYF. The CDR3, as DNA: TGTGCCAGCAGCCCATACCCGATTCCCTACGAGCAGTACTTC.

The gene calls are TRBV11-3 and TRBJ2-1; weak D call: TRBD2 (6 bases). The germline CDR1 and CDR2 sequences are SGHNT and YENEEA. CDR3 length: 13 residues. V lost 4 bases and J 9 bases, leaving 13 bases between the germline ends. The CDR3 DNA follows: TGTGCCAGCAGCTCGAGTTTGGGGGGTGAGCAGTTCTTC. Encoded protein: CASSSSLGGEQFF.

The chain employs TRBV27 and TRBJ2-7; 7 bases fit TRBD2. This CDR3 has 14 amino acids. Per germline, CDR1 MNHEY and CDR2 SMNVEV (reference sequence). The V segment lost 4 bases and the J segment 2 bases; nucleotides outside the gene matches: 5. In DNA form, the CDR3 reads TGTGCCAGCAGTTCCCTAGCGGTACCCTACGAGCAGTACTTC. Its translation: CASSSLAVPYEQYF.

This chain links TRBV7-9 with TRBJ1-3, with no clear D. The CDR3 spans 16 residues. Germline loops: CDR1 SEHNR, CDR2 FQNEAQ (reference sequence). Trimming took off 5 bases at V and 2 bases at J, with 16 bases between the two ends. DNA for the CDR3: TGTGCCAGCAGCCCACTTGGCCCGGGGACTGGAAACACCATATATTTT. Protein sequence: CASSPLGPGTGNTIYF.

This chain joins TRBV6-6 and TRBJ2-1; 10 positions agree with TRBD2. Germline trimming cut 5 bases from V and 4 bases from J; bases unmatched to any gene: 5. The CDR3 length is 15 residues. Germline V gene lookup returns CDR1 MNHNY and CDR2 SVGAGI (reference sequence). The CDR3 sequence: CASSLAGAPYNEQFF. The CDR3 nucleotides read TGTGCCAGCAGTCTAGCGGGAGCCCCTTACAATGAGCAGTTCTTC.

This clone was observed at least ten times. The chain employs TRBV19 and TRBJ2-7; D may be TRBD2 (6 bases). Per germline, CDR1 LNHDA and CDR2 SQIVND (reference sequence). The V gene lost 6 bases and the J gene lost 5 bases, with 14 bases spanning the gap. The CDR3 totals 13 residues. As DNA, the CDR3 is TGTGCCAGTAGATTCCTTTCTAGCGACGAGCAGTACTTC. Translated: CASRFLSSDEQYF. The full variable domain, rest sourced from reference TRBV19 and TRBJ2-7, is DGGITQSPKYLFRKEGQNVTLSCEQNLNHDAMYWYRQDPGQGLRLIYYSQIVNDFQKGDIAEGYSVSREKKESFPLTVTSAQKNPTAFYLCASRFLSSDEQYFGPGTRLTVT.

V and J are TRBV7-2 and TRBJ2-5; D gene unclear. The CDR3 sequence is 16 residues long. V was shortened by 2 bases and J by 5 bases, with 18 bases between the two germline ends. Germline V gene sequence: CDR1 SGHTA, CDR2 FQGNSA. This CDR3 reads CASSLNRRSAVETQYF. The CDR3 coding sequence is TGTGCCAGCAGCTTAAATCGACGGAGCGCGGTTGAGACCCAGTACTTC.

The CDR3 protein is CASTDGPGYNEQFF. DNA of the CDR3: TGTGCCAGCACCGACGGACCAGGGTACAATGAGCAGTTCTTC. This sequence joins TRBV7-2 and TRBJ2-1; a weak D match, TRBD1 (5 bases). The CDR3 is 14 amino acids. The V end was cut by 7 bases, the J end by 4 bases, with 14 bases between. The V gene's germline CDR1 is SGHTA and CDR2 FQGNSA.

The rearrangement links TRBV6-1 to TRBJ2-2; no reliable D call. The length of the CDR3 is 13 residues. Germline lookup yields CDR1 MNHNS and CDR2 SASEGT. The ends were cut back, 6 bases at V and 6 bases at J, with 11 bases in the middle. The CDR3 spells CASSSRAPGELFF. The CDR3 nucleotides are TGTGCCAGCAGCTCCCGGGCTCCCGGGGAGCTGTTTTTT.

In this sample, this clone turned up many times. V and J are TRBV6-1 and TRBJ2-1; 9 positions match TRBD1. Trimming removed 6 bases from V and 1 base from J; junction bases left unmatched: 4. The CDR3 runs 15 residues. Looked up from germline, CDR1 is MNHNS and CDR2 is SASEGT. The CDR3 coding sequence is TGTGCCAGCAGGCTACAGGGGGCATCCTACAATGAGCAGTTCTTC. This gives the protein CASRLQGASYNEQFF.

This chain connects TRBV5-1 to TRBJ2-6; D is unresolved. The CDR3 is 13 residues long. Between the trimmed V and J ends, which lost 6 bases and 2 bases, there was a span of 6 bases. Germline CDR1 SGHRS, CDR2 YFSETQ. As DNA, the CDR3 is TGCGCCAGCATTAGTCCTGGGGCCAACGTCCTGACTTTC. It encodes CASISPGANVLTF. Variable domain in full (rest from reference TRBV5-1 and TRBJ2-6): KAGVTQTPRYLIKTRGQQVTLSCSPISGHRSVSWYQQTPGQGLQFLFEYFSETQRNKGNFPGRFSGRQFSNSRSEMNVSTLELGDSALYLCASISPGANVLTFGAGSRLTVL.

The chain carries TRBV6-1 and TRBJ1-3, with D maybe TRBD1 (5 bases). CDR3 length equals 13 residues. V was trimmed by 4 bases and J by 9 bases, leaving 13 bases between them. Germline V gene data show CDR1 as MNHNS and CDR2 as SASEGT. CDR3 sequence: CASSGLRGGTIYF. The CDR3 DNA reads as TGTGCCAGCAGTGGTTTGAGGGGAGGCACCATATATTTT.

The sample holds many counts of this clone. The rearrangement joins TRBV30 to TRBJ1-5, with D unresolved. V was trimmed by 4 bases and J by 4 bases, leaving 11 bases between them. Per germline, CDR1 GTSNPN and CDR2 SVGIG (reference sequence). This CDR3 contains 13 residues. The CDR3 loop reads CAWNKAGNQPQHF. CDR3 in DNA: TGTGCCTGGAATAAGGCGGGAAATCAGCCCCAGCATTTT.

This clone was seen a handful of times. The DNA for the CDR3 is TGCAGTGCTTCTGACACAGATACGCAGTATTTT. As protein: CSASDTDTQYF. V and J are TRBV20-1 and TRBJ2-3; D gene unclear. Germline lookup yields CDR1 DFQATT and CDR2 SNEGSKA (reference sequence). This CDR3 region has 11 residues. V was shortened by 5 bases and J by 2 bases, with 5 bases between the two germline ends.

The chain combines TRBV25-1 with TRBJ1-3, with 8 bases aligning to TRBD1. The CDR3 is made up of 14 amino acids. Trimming at V came to 6 bases and at J to 5 bases, leaving 6 bases not matched to a gene. Germline assignment: CDR1 MGHDK and CDR2 SYGVNS. The DNA for the CDR3 is TGTGCCAGCAGCGATGGACAGGGACGAAACACCATATATTTT. Translating it yields CASSDGQGRNTIYF.

Only a few counts were recorded for this clone. The chain recombines TRBV7-2 with TRBJ1-4; no reliable D call. The germline V and J ends were trimmed by 6 bases and 5 bases, with 13 bases remaining between them. The CDR3 extends over 14 amino acids. CDR1 is SGHTA, CDR2 FQGNSA, per germline. The CDR3 coding sequence is TGTGCCAGCAGTGTCGGGCAGCTGAATGAAAAACTGTTTTTT. It translates to CASSVGQLNEKLFF.

The CDR3 DNA follows: TGTGCCAGCAGCTTAACAGGGGGCCTAGGAGAGACCCAGTACTTC. It is translated as CASSLTGGLGETQYF. This sequence joins TRBV11-3 and TRBJ2-5, with TRBD1 identical over 9 bases. There are 15 residues in the CDR3. The germline gives CDR1 SGHNT, CDR2 YENEEA. V lost 2 bases and J lost 4; bases outside the gene matches: 5.

Turning to this clone: A far more abundant clone sits one base away, making this likely a read error. The chain uses TRBV28 and TRBJ2-3, with D possibly matching TRBD1 (5 bases). The germline CDR1 and CDR2 sequences are MDHEN and SYDVKM. The V end was cut by 6 bases, the J end by 12 bases, with 13 bases between. The CDR3 has 11 amino acids. CDR3 amino acids: CASSRQHSQYF. In DNA form, the CDR3 reads TGTGCCAGCAGCAGACAGCACTCCCAGTATTTT.

This clone was seen a few times. The chain carries TRBV30 and TRBJ1-4; D is ambiguous. The CDR3 is made up of 14 amino acids. V lost 0 bases, J lost 10 bases, and 15 bases lay in between. Germline V gene lookup returns CDR1 GTSNPN and CDR2 SVGIG (reference sequence). The CDR3 DNA is TGTGCCTGGAGTGTGGGAAGACCGGATGGAAAACTGTTTTTT. It encodes CAWSVGRPDGKLFF.